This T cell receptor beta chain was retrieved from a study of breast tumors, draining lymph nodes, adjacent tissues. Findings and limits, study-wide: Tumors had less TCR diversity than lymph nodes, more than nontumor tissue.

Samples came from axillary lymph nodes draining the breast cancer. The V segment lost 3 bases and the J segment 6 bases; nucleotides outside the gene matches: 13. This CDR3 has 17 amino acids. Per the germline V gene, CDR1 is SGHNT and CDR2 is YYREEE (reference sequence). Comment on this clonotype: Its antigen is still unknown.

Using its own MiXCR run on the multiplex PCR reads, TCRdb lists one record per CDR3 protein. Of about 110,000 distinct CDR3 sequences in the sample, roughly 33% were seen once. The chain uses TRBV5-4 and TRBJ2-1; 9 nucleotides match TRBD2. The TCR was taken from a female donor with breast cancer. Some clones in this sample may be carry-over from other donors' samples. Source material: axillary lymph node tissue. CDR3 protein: CASSSRRGSGSPNEQFF. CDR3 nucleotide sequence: TGTGCCAGCAGCTCCAGGAGGGGTAGCGGGAGCCCCAATGAGCAGTTCTTC.